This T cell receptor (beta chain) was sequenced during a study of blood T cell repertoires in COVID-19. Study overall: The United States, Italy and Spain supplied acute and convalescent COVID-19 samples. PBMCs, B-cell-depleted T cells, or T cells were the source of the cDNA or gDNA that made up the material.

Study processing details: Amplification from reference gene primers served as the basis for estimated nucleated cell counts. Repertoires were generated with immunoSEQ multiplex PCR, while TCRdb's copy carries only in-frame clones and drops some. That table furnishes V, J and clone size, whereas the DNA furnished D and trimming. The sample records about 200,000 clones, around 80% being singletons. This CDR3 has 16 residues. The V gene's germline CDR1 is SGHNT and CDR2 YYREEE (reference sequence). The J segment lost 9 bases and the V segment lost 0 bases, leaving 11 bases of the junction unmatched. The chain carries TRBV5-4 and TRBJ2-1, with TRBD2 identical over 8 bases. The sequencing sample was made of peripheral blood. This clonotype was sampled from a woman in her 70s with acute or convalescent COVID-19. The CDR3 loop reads CASSLAGTRIAGEQFF. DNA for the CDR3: TGTGCCAGCAGCTTGGCGGGGACTAGGATAGCAGGTGAGCAGTTCTTC.